The present T cell receptor beta chain was sequenced within a study of blood T cell repertoires in COVID-19. Study as a whole: Sites across the United States, Italy and Spain contributed samples from acute and convalescent COVID-19.

The CDR3 loop spans 15 amino acids. The germline V and J ends were trimmed by 4 bases and 3 bases, with 13 bases remaining between them. How the authors handled the data: Amplification from reference gene primers served as the basis for estimated nucleated cell counts. Measured with immunoSEQ multiplex PCR; TCRdb has only the in-frame clones, and not every one. V and J calls and clone size are given by that table; D and trimming were obtained from the DNA. In the table there are 250,000 to 350,000 clones, 70% to 90% of which are singletons. Sequences were obtained from peripheral blood. This clonotype was obtained from a woman younger than 45 with active or convalescent COVID-19. This chain uses TRBV23-1 with TRBJ1-5; D might be TRBD1 (6 bases). TRBV23-1 is treated as an ORF (open reading frame) with a function not yet certain. Here the CDR3 DNA reads TGCGCCAGCAGTCGGGTTGGACAGCTCAATCAGCCCCAGCATTTT. Its translation: CASSRVGQLNQPQHF.